The next 7 T cell receptor beta chains were all read from a single sample in a study of neoadjuvant nivolumab and ipilimumab in lung cancer (dated by TCRdb to 2020 to 2021). Receptor amplification or capture employed the immunoSEQ multiplex PCR assay. Sourced from immuneACCESS, this table was stored by TCRdb with only in-frame sequences that have V and J called. A share of the clones is absent; for the studies checked, an unresolved V gene accounts for under half, and the remainder has no known explanation. The sample data list some 5,000 clones, and about nine tenths of these were observed just once. The top ten clones comprise 2.5% to 4% of the sample. In light of the paper, this sample's time point label describes: at surgical resection after neoadjuvant nivolumab +/- ipilimumab. The sample consisted of blood, taken after neoadjuvant nivolumab, alone or with ipilimumab, at or shortly before surgery. These receptors all come from an adult with non-small cell lung cancer. Some clones in this sample may be carry-over from other donors' samples.

V and J are TRBV5-4 and TRBJ1-3; TRBD1 aligns across 9 bases. Losses at the gene ends were 3 bases for V and 7 bases for J; bases not matched to a gene: 2. CDR1 SGHNT and CDR2 YYREEE come from the germline V gene (reference sequence). The CDR3 runs to 13 residues. The CDR3 region is CASSWDRENTIYF. CDR3 bases: TGTGCCAGCAGCTGGGACAGGGAGAACACCATATATTTT. The full variable domain, its missing parts supplied by reference TRBV5-4 and TRBJ1-3, is ETGVTQSPTHLIKTRGQQVTLRCSSQSGHNTVSWYQQALGQGPQFIFQYYREEENGRGNFPPRFSGLQFPNYSSELNVNALELDDSALYLCASSWDRENTIYFGEGSWLTVV.

The chain links TRBV28 to TRBJ2-7, with TRBD2 matching 11 bases. The CDR3 contains 16 residues. CDR1 is MDHEN, CDR2 SYDVKM, per germline. Losses at the gene ends were 1 base for V and 0 bases for J; bases not matched to a gene: 2. CDR3: CASSLSGTSGSYEQYF. The CDR3 coding sequence is TGTGCCAGCAGTTTATCCGGGACTAGCGGCTCCTACGAGCAGTACTTC. Combining the CDR3 with reference TRBV28 and TRBJ2-7 gives the whole variable domain DVKVTQSSRYLVKRTGEKVFLECVQDMDHENMFWYRQDPGLGLRLIYFSYDVKMKEKGDIPEGYSVSREKKERFSLILESASTNQTSMYLCASSLSGTSGSYEQYFGPGTRLTVT.

The chain recombines TRBV10-3 with TRBJ2-2; 10 nucleotides align to TRBD1. The V segment lost 6 bases and the J segment 5 bases; nucleotides outside the gene matches: 9. CDR3 length: 16 residues. Germline CDR1 reads ENHRY; CDR2 reads SYGVKD. The DNA of the CDR3 is TGTGCCATCAGGACTGACAGGGGGCGAAGGACCGGGGAGCTGTTTTTT. Protein sequence: CAIRTDRGRRTGELFF.

The chain is built from TRBV27 and TRBJ2-1; possibly TRBD2 for D (5 bases). The CDR3 loop spans 14 amino acids. The germline V gene encodes CDR1 MNHEY and CDR2 SMNVEV (reference sequence). V lost 6 bases and J lost 0, with 9 bases in between. This CDR3 is CASREASSYNEQFF. Here the CDR3 DNA reads TGTGCCAGCAGGGAGGCGAGCTCCTACAATGAGCAGTTCTTC.

The rearrangement uses TRBV19 and TRBJ1-5; D gene unclear. V was trimmed by 2 bases and J by 6 bases, leaving 8 bases between them. The germline CDR1 and CDR2 sequences are LNHDA and SQIVND (reference sequence). CDR3 length: 13 residues. CDR3 bases: TGTGCCAGTAGTATAAAATCCGGTCAGCCCCAGCATTTT. It yields the protein CASSIKSGQPQHF.

The chain combines TRBV18 with TRBJ2-7, with D uncertain. The CDR3 has 15 amino acids. Germline V gene lookup returns CDR1 KGHSH and CDR2 LQKENI. V was clipped by 0 bases and J by 4 bases, with 13 bases between them. For the CDR3, the DNA is TGTGCCAGCTCACCACCGGTGGGAAGGCTTTACGAGCAGTACTTC. The encoded protein is CASSPPVGRLYEQYF. The full variable domain, completed using reference TRBV18 and TRBJ2-7, is NAGVMQNPRHLVRRRGQEARLRCSPMKGHSHVYWYRQLPEEGLKFMVYLQKENIIDESGMPKERFSAEFPKEGPSILRIQQVVRGDSAAYFCASSPPVGRLYEQYFGPGTRLTVT.

The chain couples TRBV29-1 to TRBJ2-1; 7 positions agree with TRBD2. With 4 bases clipped from V and 2 bases from J, the junction kept 8 bases outside the gene matches. Germline V CDR1 and CDR2: SQVTM, ANQGSEA. The CDR3 covers 15 residues. The CDR3 spells CSVAGMGGTYNEQFF. The CDR3 DNA reads as TGCAGCGTTGCGGGGATGGGGGGGACCTACAATGAGCAGTTCTTC.